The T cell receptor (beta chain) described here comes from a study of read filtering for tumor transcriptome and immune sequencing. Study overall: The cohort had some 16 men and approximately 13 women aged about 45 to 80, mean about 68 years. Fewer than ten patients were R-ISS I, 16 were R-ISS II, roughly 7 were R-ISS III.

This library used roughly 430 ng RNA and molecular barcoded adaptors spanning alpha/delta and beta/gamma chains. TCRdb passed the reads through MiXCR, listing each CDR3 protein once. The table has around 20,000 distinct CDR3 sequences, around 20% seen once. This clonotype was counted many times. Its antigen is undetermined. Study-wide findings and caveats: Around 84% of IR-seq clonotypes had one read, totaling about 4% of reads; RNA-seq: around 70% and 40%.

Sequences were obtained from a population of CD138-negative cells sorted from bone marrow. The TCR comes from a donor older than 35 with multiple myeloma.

This CDR3 is CASRGGRAVPNEKLFF. In DNA, the CDR3 is TGTGCCAGCAGGGGCGGCAGGGCGGTCCCCAATGAAAAACTGTTTTTT. The rearrangement uses TRBV28 and TRBJ1-4, with D possibly matching TRBD1 (5 bases). The ends were cut back, 6 bases at V and 5 bases at J, with 19 bases in the middle. From germline, CDR1 is MDHEN and CDR2 SYDVKM. This CDR3 has 16 amino acids.